Below, 6 T cell receptor beta chains from the same sample are listed, as sequenced in a study of CD8+CD57+ T cells in acquired aplastic anemia. Patients picked for sequencing had shown CD8+CD57+ cell expansion detected by flow cytometry. Genomic DNA provided the template from which TCR beta VDJ and CDR3 profiles were obtained. MiXCR, applied by TCRdb to the reads, yields one record per CDR3 protein. There are around 200,000 distinct CDR3 sequences in the sample; less than 60% occur only once, and 1.8% lies in the top ten. The sequencing sample was made of sorted CD4+, CD8+, or CD8+CD57+ T cells (not recorded which) from PBMCs. These receptors originate from a human donor with aplastic anemia.

The genes are TRBV2 and TRBJ2-7; D tentatively reads TRBD1 or TRBD2 (5 bases each). V gave up 8 bases and J gave up 2 bases, with 10 bases separating them. The CDR3 loop spans 12 amino acids. CDR1 SNHLY and CDR2 FYNNEI come from the germline V gene. CDR3 protein: CASSGTTYEQYF. The CDR3 DNA sequence: TGTGCCAGCTCCGGGACGACCTACGAGCAGTACTTC.

This sequence joins TRBV10-1 and TRBJ2-1; D is unresolved. This CDR3 contains 16 residues. In germline, CDR1 is WNHNN, CDR2 SYGVQD (reference sequence). V dropped 0 bases and J dropped 2 bases, with 11 bases sitting between them. CDR3 bases: TGCGCCAGCAGTGAGTCGTCGGAGCCCCCCTACAATGAGCAGTTCTTC. It encodes CASSESSEPPYNEQFF.

This clonotype came up once. The J gene is TRBJ2-6, the V gene TRBV7-3; perhaps TRBD1 as D (7 bases). Germline CDR1 is SGHTA and CDR2 is FQGTGA. V lost 6 bases and J 13 bases, leaving 13 bases between the germline ends. CDR3 size: 12 residues. For the CDR3, the DNA is TGTGCCAGCAGTTTGGGGGGACAGGTCCTGACTTTC. Translation: CASSLGGQVLTF.

To note about this clonotype: At one end, the junction sequence differs from germline, possibly due to a read error. The chain is built from TRBV9 and TRBJ2-1; D might be TRBD1 or TRBD2, each matching 7 bases. The germline V gene has CDR1 SGDLS and CDR2 YYNGEE. CDR3 length equals 15 residues. In DNA form, the CDR3 reads TGTGCCAGCGGCGTAGGGGGCGTAGCGGGCCCGAAGCAGTTCTTC. Translation gives CASGVGGVAGPKQFF. Drawing the rest from reference TRBV9 and TRBJ2-1, the complete variable domain is DSGVTQTPKHLITATGQRVTLRCSPRSGDLSVYWYQQSLDQGLQFLIQYYNGEERAKGNILERFSAQQFPDLHSELNLSSLELGDSALYFCASGVGGVAGPKQFFGPGTRLTVL.

CDR3 residues: CASSEMGNSPLHF. The CDR3 DNA follows: TGTGCCAGTAGTGAAATGGGTAACTCACCCCTCCACTTT. The chain combines TRBV19 with TRBJ1-6; D is undetermined. Trimming cost V 5 bases and J 10 bases, with 12 bases left between them. Per germline, CDR1 LNHDA and CDR2 SQIVND (reference sequence). The CDR3 has 13 amino acids. The full variable domain, in which reference TRBV19 and TRBJ1-6 provide the parts outside the CDR3, is DGGITQSPKYLFRKEGQNVTLSCEQNLNHDAMYWYRQDPGQGLRLIYYSQIVNDFQKGDIAEGYSVSREKKESFPLTVTSAQKNPTAFYLCASSEMGNSPLHFGNGTRLTVT.

This chain connects TRBV2 to TRBJ2-5; 11 nucleotides match TRBD2. Trimming at V came to 0 bases and at J to 3 bases, leaving 0 bases not matched to a gene. CDR1 SNHLY and CDR2 FYNNEI come from the germline V gene. The CDR3 loop spans 15 amino acids. Here the CDR3 reads CASSEASGGEETQYF. CDR3 coding DNA: TGTGCCAGCAGTGAAGCTAGCGGGGGGGAAGAGACCCAGTACTTC.